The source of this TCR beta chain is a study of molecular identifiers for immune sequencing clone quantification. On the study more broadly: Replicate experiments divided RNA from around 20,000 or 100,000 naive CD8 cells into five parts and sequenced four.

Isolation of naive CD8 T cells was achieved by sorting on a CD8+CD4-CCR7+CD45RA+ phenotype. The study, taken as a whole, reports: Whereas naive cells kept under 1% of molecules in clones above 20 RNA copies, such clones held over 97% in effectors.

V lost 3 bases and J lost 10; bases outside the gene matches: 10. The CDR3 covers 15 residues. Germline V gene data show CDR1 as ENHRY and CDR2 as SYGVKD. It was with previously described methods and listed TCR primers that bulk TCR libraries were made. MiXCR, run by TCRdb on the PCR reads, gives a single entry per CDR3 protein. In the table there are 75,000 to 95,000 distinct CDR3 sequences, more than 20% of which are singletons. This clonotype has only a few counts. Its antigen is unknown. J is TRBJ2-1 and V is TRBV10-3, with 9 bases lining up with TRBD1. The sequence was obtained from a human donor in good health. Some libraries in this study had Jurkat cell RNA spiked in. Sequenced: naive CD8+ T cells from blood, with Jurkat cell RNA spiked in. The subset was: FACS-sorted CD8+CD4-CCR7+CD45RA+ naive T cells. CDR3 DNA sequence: TGTGCCATCAGTGACCCCGGGACAGGGTTTCGCGAGCAGTTCTTC. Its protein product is CAISDPGTGFREQFF.